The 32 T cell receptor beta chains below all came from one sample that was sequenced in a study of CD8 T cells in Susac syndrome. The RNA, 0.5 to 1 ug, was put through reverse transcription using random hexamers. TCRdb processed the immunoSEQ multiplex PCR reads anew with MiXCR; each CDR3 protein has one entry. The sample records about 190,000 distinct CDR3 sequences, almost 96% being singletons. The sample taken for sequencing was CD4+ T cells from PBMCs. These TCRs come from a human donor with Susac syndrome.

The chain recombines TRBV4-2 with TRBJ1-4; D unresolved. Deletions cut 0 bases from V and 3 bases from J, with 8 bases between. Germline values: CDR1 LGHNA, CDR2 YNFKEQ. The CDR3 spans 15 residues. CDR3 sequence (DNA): TGTGCCAGCAGCCAAGATTGGTGGGCTAATGAAAAACTGTTTTTT. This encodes CASSQDWWANEKLFF.

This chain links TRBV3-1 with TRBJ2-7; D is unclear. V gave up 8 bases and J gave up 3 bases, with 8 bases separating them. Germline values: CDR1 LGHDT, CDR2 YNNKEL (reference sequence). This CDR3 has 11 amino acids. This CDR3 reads CASGQYYEQYF. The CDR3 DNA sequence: TGTGCCAGCGGGCAGTACTACGAGCAGTACTTC.

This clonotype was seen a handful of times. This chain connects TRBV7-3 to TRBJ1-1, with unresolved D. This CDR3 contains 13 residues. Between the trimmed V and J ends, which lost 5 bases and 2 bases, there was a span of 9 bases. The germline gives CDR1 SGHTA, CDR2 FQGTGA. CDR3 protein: CASSQTGNTEAFF. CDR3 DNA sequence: TGTGCCAGCAGCCAGACCGGAAACACTGAAGCTTTCTTT. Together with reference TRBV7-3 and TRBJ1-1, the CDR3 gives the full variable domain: GAGVSQTPSNKVTEKGKYVELRCDPISGHTALYWYRQSLGQGPEFLIYFQGTGAADDSGLPNDRFFAVRPEGSVSTLKIQRTERGDSAVYLCASSQTGNTEAFFGQGTRLTVV.

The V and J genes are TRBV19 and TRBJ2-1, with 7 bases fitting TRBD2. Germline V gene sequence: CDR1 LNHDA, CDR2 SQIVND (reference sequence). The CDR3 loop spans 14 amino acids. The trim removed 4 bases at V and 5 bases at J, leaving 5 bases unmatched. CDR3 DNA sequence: TGTGCCAGTAGTACCCCGGGACTAAACAATGAGCAGTTCTTC. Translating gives CASSTPGLNNEQFF.

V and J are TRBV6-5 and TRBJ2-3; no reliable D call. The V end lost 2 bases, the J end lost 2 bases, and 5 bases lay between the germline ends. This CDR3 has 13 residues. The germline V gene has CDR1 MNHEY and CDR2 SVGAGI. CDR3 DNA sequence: TGTGCCAGCAGTTACAAGAACACAGATACGCAGTATTTT. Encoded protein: CASSYKNTDTQYF.

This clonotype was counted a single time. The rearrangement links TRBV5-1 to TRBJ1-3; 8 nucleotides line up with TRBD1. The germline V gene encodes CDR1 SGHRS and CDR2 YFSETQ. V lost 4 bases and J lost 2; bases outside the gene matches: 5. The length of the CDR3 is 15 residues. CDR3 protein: CASSKLTGAGNTIYF. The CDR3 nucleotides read TGCGCCAGCAGCAAACTGACAGGGGCTGGAAACACCATATATTTT.

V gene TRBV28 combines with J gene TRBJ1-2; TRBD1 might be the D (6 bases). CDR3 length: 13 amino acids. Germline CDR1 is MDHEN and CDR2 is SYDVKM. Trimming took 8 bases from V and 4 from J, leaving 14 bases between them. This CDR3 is CASGPGGPYGYTF. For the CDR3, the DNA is TGTGCCAGCGGACCTGGGGGCCCCTATGGCTACACCTTC.

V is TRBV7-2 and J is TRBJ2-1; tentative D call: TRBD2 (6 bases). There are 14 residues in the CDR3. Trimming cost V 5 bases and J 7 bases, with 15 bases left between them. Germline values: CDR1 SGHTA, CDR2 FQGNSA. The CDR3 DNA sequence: TGTGCCAGCAGCCCCTCGGGGGAGCGGAATGAGCAGTTCTTC. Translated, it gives CASSPSGERNEQFF.

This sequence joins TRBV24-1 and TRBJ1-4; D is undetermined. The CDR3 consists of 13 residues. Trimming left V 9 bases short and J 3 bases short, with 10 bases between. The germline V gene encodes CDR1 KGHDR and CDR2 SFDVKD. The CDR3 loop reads CATGRKANEKLFF. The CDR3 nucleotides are TGTGCCACCGGACGGAAGGCTAATGAAAAACTGTTTTTT.

CDR3 loop: CASSLSHRSYEQYF. The DNA of the CDR3 is TGTGCCAGCAGTTTATCTCACAGATCCTACGAGCAGTACTTC. The chain uses TRBV28 and TRBJ2-7; D gene ambiguous. With 1 base removed from V and 1 base from J, the gap between germline ends came to 8 bases. This CDR3 contains 14 residues. CDR1 is MDHEN and CDR2 is SYDVKM in the germline V gene.

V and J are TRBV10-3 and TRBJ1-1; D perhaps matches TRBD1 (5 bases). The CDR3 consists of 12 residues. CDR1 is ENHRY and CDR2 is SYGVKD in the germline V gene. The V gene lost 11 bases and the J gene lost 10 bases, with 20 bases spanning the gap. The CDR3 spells CAASGDEGRAFF. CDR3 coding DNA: TGTGCCGCCAGTGGGGACGAGGGACGAGCTTTCTTT.

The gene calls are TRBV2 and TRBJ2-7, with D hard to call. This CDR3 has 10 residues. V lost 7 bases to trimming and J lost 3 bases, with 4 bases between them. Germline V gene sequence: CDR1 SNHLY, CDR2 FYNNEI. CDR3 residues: CASIGYEQYF. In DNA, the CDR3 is TGTGCCAGCATTGGCTACGAGCAGTACTTC.

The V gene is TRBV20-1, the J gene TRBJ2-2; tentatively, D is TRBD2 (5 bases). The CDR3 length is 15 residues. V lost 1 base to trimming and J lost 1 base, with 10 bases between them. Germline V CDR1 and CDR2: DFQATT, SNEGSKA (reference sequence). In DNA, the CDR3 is TGCAGTGCTAGAGGGCGGGTTTGGAACACCGGGGAGCTGTTTTTT. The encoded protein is CSARGRVWNTGELFF.

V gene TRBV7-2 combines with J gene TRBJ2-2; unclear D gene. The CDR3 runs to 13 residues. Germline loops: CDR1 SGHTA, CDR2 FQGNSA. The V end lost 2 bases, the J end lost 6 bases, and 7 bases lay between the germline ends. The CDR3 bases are TGTGCCAGCAGCTTAAGAGAACCCGGGGAGCTGTTTTTT. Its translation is CASSLREPGELFF.

The CDR3 coding sequence is TGCAGTGCTCAAACAGACAGGGTCACTGAAGCTTTCTTT. Residues: CSAQTDRVTEAFF. The rearrangement joins TRBV20-1 to TRBJ1-1; 7 nucleotides align to TRBD1. The CDR3 runs 13 residues. CDR1 and CDR2 (germline): DFQATT, SNEGSKA (reference sequence). V lost 5 bases to trimming and J lost 4 bases; unmatched junction nucleotides: 7.

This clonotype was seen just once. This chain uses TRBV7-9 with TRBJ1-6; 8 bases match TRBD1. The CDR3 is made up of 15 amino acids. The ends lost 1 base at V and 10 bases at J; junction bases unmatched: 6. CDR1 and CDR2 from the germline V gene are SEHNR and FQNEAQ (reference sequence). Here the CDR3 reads CASSLETGERSPLHF. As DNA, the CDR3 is TGTGCCAGCAGCTTAGAGACAGGGGAACGCTCACCCCTCCACTTT.

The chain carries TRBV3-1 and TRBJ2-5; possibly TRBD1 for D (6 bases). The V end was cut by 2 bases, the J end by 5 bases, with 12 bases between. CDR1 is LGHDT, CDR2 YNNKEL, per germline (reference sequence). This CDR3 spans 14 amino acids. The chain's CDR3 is CASSQPHRAETQYF. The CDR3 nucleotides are TGTGCCAGCAGCCAACCCCACAGGGCGGAGACCCAGTACTTC.

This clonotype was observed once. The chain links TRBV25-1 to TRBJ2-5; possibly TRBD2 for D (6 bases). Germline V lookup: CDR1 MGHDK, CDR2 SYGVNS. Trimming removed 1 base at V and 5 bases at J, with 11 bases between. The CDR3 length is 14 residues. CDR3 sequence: CASSESIGGETQYF. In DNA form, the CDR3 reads TGTGCCAGCAGTGAATCGATTGGGGGGGAGACCCAGTACTTC.

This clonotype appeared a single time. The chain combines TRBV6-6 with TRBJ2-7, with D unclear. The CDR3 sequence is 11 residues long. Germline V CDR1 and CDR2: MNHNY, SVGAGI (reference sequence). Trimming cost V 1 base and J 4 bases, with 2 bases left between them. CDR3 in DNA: TGTGCCAGCAGTTACTTATACGAGCAGTACTTC. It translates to CASSYLYEQYF.

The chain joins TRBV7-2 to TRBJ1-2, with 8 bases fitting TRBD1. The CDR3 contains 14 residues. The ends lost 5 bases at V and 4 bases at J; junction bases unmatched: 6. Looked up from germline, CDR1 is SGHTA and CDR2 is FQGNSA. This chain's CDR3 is CASSIATGGYGYTF. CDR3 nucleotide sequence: TGTGCCAGCAGCATCGCTACAGGGGGCTATGGCTACACCTTC.

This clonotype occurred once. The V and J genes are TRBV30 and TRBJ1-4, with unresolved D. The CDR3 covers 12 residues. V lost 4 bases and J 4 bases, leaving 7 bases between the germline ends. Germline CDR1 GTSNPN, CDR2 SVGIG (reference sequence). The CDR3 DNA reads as TGTGCCTGGACTGTGAGTAATGAAAAACTGTTTTTT. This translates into CAWTVSNEKLFF.

CDR3 sequence: CASSFRGNQETQYF. CDR3 DNA: TGCGCCAGCAGCTTCCGGGGCAACCAAGAGACCCAGTACTTC. The gene calls are TRBV5-1 and TRBJ2-5, with D possibly being TRBD1 or TRBD2 (5 bases each). The V and J ends lost 2 bases and 0 bases respectively, with 8 bases between them. CDR3 size: 14 residues. Germline values: CDR1 SGHRS, CDR2 YFSETQ.

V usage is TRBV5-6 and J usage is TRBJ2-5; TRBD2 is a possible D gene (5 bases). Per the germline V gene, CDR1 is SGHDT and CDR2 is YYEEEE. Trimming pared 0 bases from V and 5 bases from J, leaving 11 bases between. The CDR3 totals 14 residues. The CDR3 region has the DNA TGTGCCAGCAGCTTGGTAGCGCCTCTCGAGACCCAGTACTTC. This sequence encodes CASSLVAPLETQYF.

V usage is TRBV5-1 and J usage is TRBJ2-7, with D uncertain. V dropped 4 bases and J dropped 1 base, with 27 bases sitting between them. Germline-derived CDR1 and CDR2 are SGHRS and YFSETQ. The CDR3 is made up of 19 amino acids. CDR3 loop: CASSTAPILFAEYSYEQYF. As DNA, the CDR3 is TGCGCCAGCAGCACCGCCCCAATCCTCTTTGCAGAATATTCCTACGAGCAGTACTTC.

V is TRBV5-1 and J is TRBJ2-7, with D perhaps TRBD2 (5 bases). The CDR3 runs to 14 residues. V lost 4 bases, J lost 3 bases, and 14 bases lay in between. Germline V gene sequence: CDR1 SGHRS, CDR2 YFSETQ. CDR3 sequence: CASSPREGLYEQYF. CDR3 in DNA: TGCGCCAGCAGCCCCCGGGAAGGCCTCTACGAGCAGTACTTC.

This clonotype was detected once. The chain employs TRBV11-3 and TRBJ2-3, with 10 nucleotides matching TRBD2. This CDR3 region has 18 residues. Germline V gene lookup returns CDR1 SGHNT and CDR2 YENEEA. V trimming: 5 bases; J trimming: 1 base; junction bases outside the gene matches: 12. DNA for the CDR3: TGTGCCAGCAGCCCGGGCGCACTAGCGGGGTGGGGCACAGATACGCAGTATTTT. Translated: CASSPGALAGWGTDTQYF.

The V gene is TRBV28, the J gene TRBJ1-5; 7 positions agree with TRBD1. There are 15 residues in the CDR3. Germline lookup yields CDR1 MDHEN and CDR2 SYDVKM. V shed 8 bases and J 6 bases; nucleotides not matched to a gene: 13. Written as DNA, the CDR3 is TGTGCCAGCGTTCCCGCACAGGGGAGGACTCAGCCCCAGCATTTT. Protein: CASVPAQGRTQPQHF.

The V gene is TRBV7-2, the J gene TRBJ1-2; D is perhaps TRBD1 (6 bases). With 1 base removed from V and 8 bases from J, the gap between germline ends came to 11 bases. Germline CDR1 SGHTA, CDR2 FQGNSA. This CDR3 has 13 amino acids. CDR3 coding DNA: TGTGCCAGCAGCTTAGGAACAGGGATGGGCTACACCTTC. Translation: CASSLGTGMGYTF. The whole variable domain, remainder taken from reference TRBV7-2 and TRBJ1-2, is GAGVSQSPSNKVTEKGKDVELRCDPISGHTALYWYRQSLGQGLEFLIYFQGNSAPDKSGLPSDRFSAERTGGSVSTLTIQRTQQEDSAVYLCASSLGTGMGYTFGSGTRLTVV.

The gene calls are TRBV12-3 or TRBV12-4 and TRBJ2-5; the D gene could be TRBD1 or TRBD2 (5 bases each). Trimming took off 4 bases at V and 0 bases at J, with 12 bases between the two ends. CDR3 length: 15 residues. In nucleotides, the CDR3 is TGTGCCAGCAGTTCACTGCCGGGGCACCAAGAGACCCAGTACTTC. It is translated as CASSSLPGHQETQYF.

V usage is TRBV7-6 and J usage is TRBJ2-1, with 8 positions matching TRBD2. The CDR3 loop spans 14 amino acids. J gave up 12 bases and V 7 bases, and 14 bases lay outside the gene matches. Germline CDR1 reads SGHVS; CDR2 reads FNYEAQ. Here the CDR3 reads CASTPEGSGGRQFF. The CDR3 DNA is TGTGCCAGCACCCCCGAAGGGAGCGGGGGACGGCAGTTCTTC. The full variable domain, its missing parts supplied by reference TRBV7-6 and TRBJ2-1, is GAGVSQSPRYKVTKRGQDVALRCDPISGHVSLYWYRQALGQGPEFLTYFNYEAQQDKSGLPNDRFSAERPEGSISTLTIQRTEQRDSAMYRCASTPEGSGGRQFFGPGTRLTVL.

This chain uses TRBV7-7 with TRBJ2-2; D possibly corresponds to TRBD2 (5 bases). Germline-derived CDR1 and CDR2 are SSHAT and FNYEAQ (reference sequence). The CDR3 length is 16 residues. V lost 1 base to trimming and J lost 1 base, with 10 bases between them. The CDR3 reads CASSLGLAENTGELFF. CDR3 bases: TGTGCCAGCAGCTTAGGGCTAGCCGAGAACACCGGGGAGCTGTTTTTT.

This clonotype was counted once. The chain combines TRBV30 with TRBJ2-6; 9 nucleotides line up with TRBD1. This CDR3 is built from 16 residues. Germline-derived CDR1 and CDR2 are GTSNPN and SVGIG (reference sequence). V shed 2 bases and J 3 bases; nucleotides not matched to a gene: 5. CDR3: CAWSHRGRNGANVLTF. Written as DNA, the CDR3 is TGTGCCTGGAGTCACAGGGGGCGGAATGGGGCCAACGTCCTGACTTTC.